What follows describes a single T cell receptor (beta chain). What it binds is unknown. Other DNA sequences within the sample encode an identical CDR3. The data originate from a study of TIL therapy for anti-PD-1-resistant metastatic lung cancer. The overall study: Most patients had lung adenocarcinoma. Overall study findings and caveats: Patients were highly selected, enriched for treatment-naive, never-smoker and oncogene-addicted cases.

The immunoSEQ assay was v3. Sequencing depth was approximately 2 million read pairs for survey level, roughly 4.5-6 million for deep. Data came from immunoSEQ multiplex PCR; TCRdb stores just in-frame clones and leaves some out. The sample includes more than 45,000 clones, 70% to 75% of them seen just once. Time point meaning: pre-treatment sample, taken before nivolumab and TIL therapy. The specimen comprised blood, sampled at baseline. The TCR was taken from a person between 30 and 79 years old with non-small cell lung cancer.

CDR3 sequence: CASSQDLGQPYEQYF. In DNA form, the CDR3 reads TGCGCCAGCAGCCAAGATCTGGGACAACCCTACGAGCAGTACTTC. This chain uses TRBV4-3 with TRBJ2-7; perhaps TRBD1 as D (6 bases). V lost 0 bases to trimming and J lost 2 bases, with 11 bases between them. The CDR3 is 15 amino acids. Germline assignment: CDR1 LGHNA and CDR2 YSLEER.